This T cell receptor (beta chain) was sequenced in a study of low-dose radiotherapy and immunotherapy resistance in tumors. Whole-study context: Intravenous nivolumab 240 mg every two weeks plus ipilimumab 1 mg/kg every six weeks was given to patients.

Time point: before trial treatment. As their treatment, donors received nivolumab, ipilimumab, aspirin, low-dose cyclophosphamide and low-dose radiotherapy. Each patient who was eligible had an advanced solid tumor with no tumor-infiltrating lymphocytes. J was trimmed by 9 bases and V by 5 bases; bases with no gene match: 8. The CDR3 sequence is 15 residues long. The germline CDR1 and CDR2 sequences are SGHDN and FVKESK. TRAV and TRBV primers primed cDNA for both TCRalpha and TCRbeta. TCRs were amplified for roughly 22 PCR cycles with a constant-region primer and V-primer adapter. TCRdb reprocessed the reads via MiXCR and lists one record per CDR3 protein. The sample contains about 39,000 distinct CDR3 sequences, 25% to 40% of which appear only once. Many counts were recorded for this clonotype.

Here the sequenced sample was PBMCs, taken before treatment. The chain joins TRBV14 to TRBJ2-1; 12 bases line up with TRBD2. This receptor was identified in a male donor with gallbladder cancer. The CDR3 region has the DNA TGTGCCAGCAGCTTGTTGCCTAGCGGGAGGGGTGAGCAGTTCTTC. It codes for CASSLLPSGRGEQFF.